This passage covers 4 T cell receptor beta chains from one sample sequenced in a study of CD8 T cells in ankylosing spondylitis. Study-wide results and caveats: Seemingly distinctive of ankylosing spondylitis blood was a TCR beta motif formed by eight highly homologous variants.

Antigen specificity for these receptors is unknown. Via MiXCR, TCRdb re-called the 5' RACE reads, giving one row per CDR3 protein. The sample has roughly 450,000 distinct CDR3 sequences; about 25% are singletons. The sequenced sample was blood, either unsorted or a sorted T cell fraction (not recorded which). These receptors were taken from a male donor with ankylosing spondylitis.

Only a few counts were recorded for this clonotype. This chain joins TRBV5-1 and TRBJ2-1, with TRBD2 matching over 15 bases. V lost 4 bases, J lost 7 bases, and 6 bases stayed unmatched. CDR1 is SGHRS and CDR2 is YFSETQ in the germline V gene. The CDR3 covers 16 residues. CDR3 amino acids: CASSPAGTSGRNEQFF. CDR3 bases: TGCGCCAGCAGCCCGGCCGGGACTAGCGGGAGGAATGAGCAGTTCTTC.

This sequence joins TRBV2 and TRBJ2-3; 11 bases align to TRBD2. V dropped 7 bases and J dropped 8; count of bases not matched to a gene: 5. The CDR3 length is 13 residues. Germline V gene data show CDR1 as SNHLY and CDR2 as FYNNEI. The CDR3 nucleotides are TGTGCCAGCATCGATACTAGCGGGGGTACGCAGTATTTT. Protein sequence: CASIDTSGGTQYF.

This clonotype was picked up many times. The DNA for the CDR3 is TGTGCCATCAAAGGACAGGAGAGGGGTGAGCAGTTCTTC. Its protein product is CAIKGQERGEQFF. The J gene is TRBJ2-1, the V gene TRBV10-3; TRBD1 matches 7 bases. Germline V gene lookup returns CDR1 ENHRY and CDR2 SYGVKD. V lost 7 bases to trimming and J lost 9 bases; unmatched junction nucleotides: 9. There are 13 residues in the CDR3.

This clonotype was detected only a few times. The V gene is TRBV10-3, the J gene TRBJ2-1; possibly TRBD2 for D (7 bases). CDR3 size: 17 residues. Germline assignment: CDR1 ENHRY and CDR2 SYGVKD. Trimming took off 4 bases at V and 0 bases at J, with 16 bases between the two ends. CDR3 bases: TGTGCCATCAGTGGATGGGGAGGGGGGACCTCCTACAATGAGCAGTTCTTC. Translating it yields CAISGWGGGTSYNEQFF.